This paragraph reports one TCR beta chain. Its specificity is not known. RNA transcripts served as the template for amplifying TCR beta CDR3 regions. The HTBI primer set was used in a first-round RT-PCR of the TCR CDR3. TCRdb reprocessed the multiplex PCR reads with MiXCR, giving one entry per CDR3 protein. Of about half a million distinct CDR3 sequences in the sample, roughly a quarter were seen once. The data were obtained in a study of T cells in Graves' hyperthyroidism and ophthalmopathy. General study findings and limits: Blood also carried most thyroid clonotypes expanded above 0.001. Stable hyperthyroidism and ophthalmopathy were separated using 13 V-J signatures.

The germline CDR1 and CDR2 sequences are MNHNS and SASEGT. The V gene end was trimmed by 8 bases and the J gene end by 4 bases; junction bases not matched to a gene: 3. The length of the CDR3 is 12 residues. The chain has TRBV6-1 and TRBJ2-7; 9 nucleotides match TRBD1. The clonotype originates from a woman in her twenties or thirties with Graves' ophthalmopathy. Sequencing used blood. DNA for the CDR3: TGTGCCAGCGGGACAGGGAAATACGAGCAGTACTTC. It yields the protein CASGTGKYEQYF.